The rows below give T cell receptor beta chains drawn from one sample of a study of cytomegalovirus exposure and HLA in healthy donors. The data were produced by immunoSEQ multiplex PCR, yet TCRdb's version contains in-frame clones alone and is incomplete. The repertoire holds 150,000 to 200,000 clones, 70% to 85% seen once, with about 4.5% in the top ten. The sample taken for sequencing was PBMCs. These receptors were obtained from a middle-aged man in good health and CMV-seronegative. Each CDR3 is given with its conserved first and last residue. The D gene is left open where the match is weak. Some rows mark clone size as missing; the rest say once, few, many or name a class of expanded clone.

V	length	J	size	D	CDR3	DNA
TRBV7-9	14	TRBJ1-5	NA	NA	CASSLGRSNQPQHF	TGTGCCAGCAGCTTAGGGCGGAGCAATCAGCCCCAGCATTTT
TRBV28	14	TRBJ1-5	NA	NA	CASSFSAPTRPQHF	TGTGCCAGCAGTTTTAGTGCTCCCACGAGGCCCCAGCATTTT
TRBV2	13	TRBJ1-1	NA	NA	CASMTWGGTEAFF	TGTGCCAGCATGACGTGGGGGGGAACTGAAGCTTTCTTT
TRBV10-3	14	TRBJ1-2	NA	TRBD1	CAIGQGGAPEGYTF	TGTGCCATAGGACAGGGAGGGGCCCCAGAGGGCTACACCTTC
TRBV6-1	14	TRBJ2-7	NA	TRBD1	CASRAGTANYEQYF	TGTGCCAGCAGGGCCGGGACAGCTAACTACGAGCAGTACTTC
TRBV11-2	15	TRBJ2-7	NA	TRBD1	CASSSDRVPSYEQYF	TGTGCCAGCAGCTCCGACAGGGTACCATCCTACGAGCAGTACTTC
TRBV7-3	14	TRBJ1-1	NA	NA	CASSLRRLNTEAFF	TGTGCCAGCAGCTTAAGGCGGCTGAACACTGAAGCTTTCTTT
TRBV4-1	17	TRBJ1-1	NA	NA	CASSQEDYPTLNTEAFF	TGCGCCAGCAGCCAAGAAGACTACCCGACCTTGAACACTGAAGCTTTCTTT
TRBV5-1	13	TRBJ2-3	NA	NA	CASSRGGTDTQYF	TGCGCCAGCAGCAGGGGGGGGACAGATACGCAGTATTTT
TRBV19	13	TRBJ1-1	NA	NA	CASYEELNTEAFF	TGTGCCAGCTATGAGGAGCTGAACACTGAAGCTTTCTTT
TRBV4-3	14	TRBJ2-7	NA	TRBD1	CASSQDQDRGLQYF	TGCGCCAGCAGCCAAGATCAGGACAGGGGGCTTCAGTACTTC
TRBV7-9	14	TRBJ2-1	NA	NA	CASNLGQPGDEQFF	TGTGCCAGCAACCTCGGACAGCCGGGCGATGAGCAGTTCTTC
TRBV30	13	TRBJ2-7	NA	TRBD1	CAWSSRTGGEQYF	TGTGCCTGGAGCTCCAGGACAGGGGGCGAGCAGTACTTC
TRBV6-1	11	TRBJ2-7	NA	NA	CASSQTYEQYF	TGTGCCAGCAGCCAAACCTACGAGCAGTACTTC
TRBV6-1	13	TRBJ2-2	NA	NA	CASSAPVTGELFF	TGTGCCAGCAGTGCCCCAGTTACCGGGGAGCTGTTTTTT
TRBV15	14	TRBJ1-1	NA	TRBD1	CATIDRGENTEAFF	TGTGCCACCATCGACAGGGGTGAGAACACTGAAGCTTTCTTT
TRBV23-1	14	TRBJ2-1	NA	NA	CASSHLTTDNEQFF	TGCGCCAGCAGTCACCTAACGACAGACAATGAGCAGTTCTTC
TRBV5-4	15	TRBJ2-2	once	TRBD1	CASSLTGANTGELFF	TGTGCCAGCAGCTTAACAGGGGCGAACACCGGGGAGCTGTTTTTT
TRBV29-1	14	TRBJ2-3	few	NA	CSVERYGFTDTQYF	TGCAGCGTTGAGAGGTACGGATTCACAGATACGCAGTATTTT
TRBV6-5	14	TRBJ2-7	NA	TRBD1	CASCRDRSSYEQYF	TGTGCCAGCTGTAGGGACAGGAGCTCCTACGAGCAGTACTTC
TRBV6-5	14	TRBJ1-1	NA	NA	CASRMGEANTEAFF	TGTGCCTCTCGGATGGGGGAGGCGAACACTGAAGCTTTCTTT
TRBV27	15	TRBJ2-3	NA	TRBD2	CASTTSGGLTDTQYF	TGTGCCAGCACAACTAGCGGGGGGCTCACAGATACGCAGTATTTT
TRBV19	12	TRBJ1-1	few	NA	CASSWTGAEAFF	TGTGCCAGTAGCTGGACGGGGGCTGAAGCTTTCTTT
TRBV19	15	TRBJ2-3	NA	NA	CASRTDYASTDTQYF	TGTGCCAGTAGGACGGACTATGCTAGCACAGATACGCAGTATTTT
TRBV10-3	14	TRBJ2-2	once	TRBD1	CAIRGTGEAGELFF	TGTGCCATCAGAGGGACAGGGGAGGCCGGGGAGCTGTTTTTT
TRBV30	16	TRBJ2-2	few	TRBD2	CAWRGRGLGISGELFF	TGTGCCTGGAGGGGAAGGGGACTAGGGATCTCCGGGGAGCTGTTTTTT
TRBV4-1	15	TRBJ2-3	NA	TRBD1	CASSQDTPGQGTQYF	TGCGCCAGCAGCCAAGATACTCCAGGACAGGGAACGCAGTATTTT
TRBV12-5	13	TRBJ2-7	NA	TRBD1	CASGWGQGYEQYF	TGTGCTAGTGGTTGGGGACAGGGCTACGAGCAGTACTTC
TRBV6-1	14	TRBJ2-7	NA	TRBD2	CASSEGLADYEQYF	TGTGCCAGCAGTGAGGGACTAGCGGACTACGAGCAGTACTTC
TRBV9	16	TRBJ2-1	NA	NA	CASSGPGGAAYNEQFF	TGTGCCAGCAGCGGCCCCGGTGGAGCGGCCTACAATGAGCAGTTCTTC
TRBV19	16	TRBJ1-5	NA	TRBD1	CASSGRGQVSNQPQHF	TGTGCCAGTAGTGGGAGGGGACAGGTTAGCAATCAGCCCCAGCATTTT
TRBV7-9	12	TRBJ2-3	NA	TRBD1	CSSSSSRDRGYF	TGTTCCAGCAGCTCTAGCAGGGACAGGGGGTATTTT
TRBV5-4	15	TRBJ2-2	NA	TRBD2	CASSSGTSGDGELFF	TGTGCCAGCAGCTCCGGGACTAGCGGGGACGGGGAGCTGTTTTTT
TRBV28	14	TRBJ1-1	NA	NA	CASGEGAMNTEAFF	TGTGCCAGCGGAGAAGGAGCCATGAACACTGAAGCTTTCTTT
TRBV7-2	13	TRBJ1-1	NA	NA	CASSYYRDTEAFF	TGTGCCAGCAGCTATTACAGGGACACTGAAGCTTTCTTT
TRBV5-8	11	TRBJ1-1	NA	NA	CASSWGYVCRF	TGTGCCAGCAGCTGGGGCTATGTGTGTCGTTTT
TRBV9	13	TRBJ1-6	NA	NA	CASSVGSGSPLHF	TGTGCCAGCAGCGTAGGCTCAGGATCACCCCTCCACTTT
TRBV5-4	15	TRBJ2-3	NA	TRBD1	CASSLPGQGADTQYF	TGTGCCAGCAGCCTCCCGGGACAGGGGGCTGATACGCAGTATTTT
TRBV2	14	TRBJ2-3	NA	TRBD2	CVSSEGTSTDTQYF	TGTGTCAGCAGTGAGGGGACTAGCACCGATACGCAGTATTTT
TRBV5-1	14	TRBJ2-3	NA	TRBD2	CARSLYGRTDTQYF	TGCGCCCGCAGCTTGTACGGGAGGACAGATACGCAGTATTTT
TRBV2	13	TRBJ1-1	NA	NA	CASSMTVTAEAFF	TGTGCCAGCAGTATGACAGTTACGGCTGAAGCTTTCTTT
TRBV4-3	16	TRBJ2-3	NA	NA	CASSQDPGRATDTQYF	TGCGCCAGCAGCCAAGATCCGGGCAGGGCCACAGATACGCAGTATTTT
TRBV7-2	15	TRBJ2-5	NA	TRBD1	CASSLVAGGSETQYF	TGTGCCAGCAGCTTAGTGGCAGGGGGTTCAGAGACCCAGTACTTC
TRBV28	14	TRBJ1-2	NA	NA	CASRPPPGDYGYTF	TGTGCCAGCAGGCCCCCCCCGGGGGACTATGGCTACACCTTC
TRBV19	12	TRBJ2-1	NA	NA	CASRTAFNEQFF	TGTGCCAGTAGGACAGCCTTTAATGAGCAGTTCTTC
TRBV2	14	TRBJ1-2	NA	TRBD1	CASSRDRGLFGYTF	TGTGCCAGCAGCCGGGACAGGGGGCTTTTTGGCTACACCTTC
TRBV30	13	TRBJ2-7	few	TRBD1	CAWSLGQTYEQYF	TGTGCCTGGAGTTTGGGACAGACCTACGAGCAGTACTTC
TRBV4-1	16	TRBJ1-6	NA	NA	CASSQVYDRYNSPLHF	TGCGCCAGCAGCCAAGTCTATGACAGATATAATTCACCCCTCCACTTT
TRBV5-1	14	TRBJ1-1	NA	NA	CASSLFGMNTEAFF	TGCGCCAGCAGCTTGTTCGGGATGAACACTGAAGCTTTCTTT
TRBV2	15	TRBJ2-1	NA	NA	CASSESPSSYNEQFF	TGTGCCAGCAGTGAGTCACCTAGCTCCTACAATGAGCAGTTCTTC
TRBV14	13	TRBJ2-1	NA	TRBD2	CASSTRDYYEQFF	TGTGCCAGCAGTACACGGGACTACTATGAGCAGTTCTTC
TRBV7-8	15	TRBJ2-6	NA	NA	CASSLAGSGANVLTF	TGTGCCAGCAGTCTCGCAGGGTCTGGGGCCAACGTCCTGACTTTC
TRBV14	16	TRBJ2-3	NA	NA	CASSQVTLLGGDTQYF	TGTGCCAGCAGCCAAGTAACTCTGCTCGGGGGAGATACGCAGTATTTT
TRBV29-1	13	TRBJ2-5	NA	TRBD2	CSVAGTSRETQYF	TGCAGCGTTGCCGGGACTAGCAGGGAGACCCAGTACTTC
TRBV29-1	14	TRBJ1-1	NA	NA	CSVERLGRNTEAFF	TGCAGCGTTGAAAGATTAGGGAGGAACACTGAAGCTTTCTTT
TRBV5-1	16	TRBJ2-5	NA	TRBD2	CASSLSASGGQETQYF	TGCGCCAGCAGCTTGTCGGCTAGCGGGGGCCAAGAGACCCAGTACTTC
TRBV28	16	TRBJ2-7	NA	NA	CASSSGIWDNTYEQYF	TGTGCCAGCAGTTCAGGGATTTGGGACAATACCTACGAGCAGTACTTC
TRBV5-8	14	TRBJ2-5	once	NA	CASSEGQRGETQYF	TGTGCCAGCAGCGAGGGACAAAGGGGAGAGACCCAGTACTTC
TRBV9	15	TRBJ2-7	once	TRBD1	CASSVSDRAEYEQYF	TGTGCCAGCAGCGTATCGGACAGGGCTGAGTACGAGCAGTACTTC
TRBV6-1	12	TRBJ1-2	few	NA	CASSTGNYGYTF	TGTGCCAGCAGTACGGGGAACTATGGCTACACCTTC